This TCR beta chain emerged from a study of post-analysis software for immune sequencing data. At the level of the study: There were relapsing-remitting, secondary progressive and progressive-relapsing multiple sclerosis among the disease courses included.

The study, taken as a whole, reports: Strong co-clustering by F measure was seen for same-batch samples. Diversity measured as normalized Chao1 was significantly lower in multiple sclerosis patients than in controls.

The TCR beta cDNA libraries carried unique molecular identifiers. cDNA molecules numbering roughly 0.5 million came from approximately 1 to 10 million T cells. One entry per CDR3 protein results from TCRdb running MiXCR on the PCR reads. The table has approximately 660,000 distinct CDR3 sequences, 55% to 60% seen once. In regard to this clonotype: Its target is not known.

This TCR was sampled from a girl aged 2-10 years with multiple sclerosis. The sample consisted of blood.

CDR3 protein: CASSWAGNQPQHF. The CDR3 nucleotides are TGCGCCAGCAGCTGGGCAGGGAATCAGCCCCAGCATTTT. V is TRBV5-1 and J is TRBJ1-5, with D perhaps matching TRBD1 (5 bases). Trimming removed 3 bases from V and 4 bases from J, with 8 bases in between. The CDR3 has 13 amino acids. Per the germline V gene, CDR1 is SGHRS and CDR2 is YFSETQ.